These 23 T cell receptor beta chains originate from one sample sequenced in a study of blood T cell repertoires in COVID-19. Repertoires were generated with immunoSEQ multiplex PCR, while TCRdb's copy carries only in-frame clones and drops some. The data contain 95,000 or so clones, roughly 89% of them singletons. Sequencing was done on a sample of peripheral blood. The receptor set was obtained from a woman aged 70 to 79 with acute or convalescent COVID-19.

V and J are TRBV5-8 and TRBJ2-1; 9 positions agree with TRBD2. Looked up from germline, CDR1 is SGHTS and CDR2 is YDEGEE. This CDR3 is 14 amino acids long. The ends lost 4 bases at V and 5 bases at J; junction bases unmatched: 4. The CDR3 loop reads CASSRTSVNNEQFF. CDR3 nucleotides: TGTGCCAGCAGCCGGACTAGCGTTAACAATGAGCAGTTCTTC.

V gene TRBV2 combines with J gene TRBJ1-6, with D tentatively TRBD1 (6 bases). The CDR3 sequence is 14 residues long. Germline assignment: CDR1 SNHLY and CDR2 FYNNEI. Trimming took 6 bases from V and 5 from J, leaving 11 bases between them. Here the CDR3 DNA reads TGTGCCAGCAGCTCGGACAGAGATAATTCACCCCTCCACTTT. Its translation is CASSSDRDNSPLHF.

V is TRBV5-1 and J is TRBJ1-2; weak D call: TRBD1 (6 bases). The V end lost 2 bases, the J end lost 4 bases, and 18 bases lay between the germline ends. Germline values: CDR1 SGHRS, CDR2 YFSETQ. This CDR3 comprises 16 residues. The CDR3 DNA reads TGCGCCAGCAGCTTCGGGGGGCAGGGGATTACCTATGGCTACACCTTC. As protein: CASSFGGQGITYGYTF.

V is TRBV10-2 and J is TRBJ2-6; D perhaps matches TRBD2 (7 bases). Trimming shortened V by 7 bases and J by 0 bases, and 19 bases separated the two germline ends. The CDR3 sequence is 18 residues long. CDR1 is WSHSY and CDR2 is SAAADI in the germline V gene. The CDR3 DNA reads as TGCGCCAGCACCATCAAGGGGGAGGGGGGCTCTGGGGCCAACGTCCTGACTTTC. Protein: CASTIKGEGGSGANVLTF.

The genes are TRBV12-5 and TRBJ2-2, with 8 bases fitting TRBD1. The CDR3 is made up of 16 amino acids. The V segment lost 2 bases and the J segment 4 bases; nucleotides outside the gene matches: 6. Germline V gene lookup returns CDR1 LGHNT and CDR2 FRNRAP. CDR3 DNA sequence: TGTGCTAGTGGTTTGTCCCCGGGACAGGCCACCGGGGAGCTGTTTTTT. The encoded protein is CASGLSPGQATGELFF.

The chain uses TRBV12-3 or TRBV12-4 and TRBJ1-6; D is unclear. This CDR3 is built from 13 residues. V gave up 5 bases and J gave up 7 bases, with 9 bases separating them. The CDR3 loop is CASSRAPNSPLHF. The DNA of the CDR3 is TGTGCCAGCAGTAGAGCCCCAAATTCACCCCTCCACTTT.

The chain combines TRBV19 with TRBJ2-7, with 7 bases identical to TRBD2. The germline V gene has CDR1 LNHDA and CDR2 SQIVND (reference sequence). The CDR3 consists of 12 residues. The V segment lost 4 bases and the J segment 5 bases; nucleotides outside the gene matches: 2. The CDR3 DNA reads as TGTGCCAGTAGTACCCGGGGGGACGAGCAGTACTTC. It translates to CASSTRGDEQYF.

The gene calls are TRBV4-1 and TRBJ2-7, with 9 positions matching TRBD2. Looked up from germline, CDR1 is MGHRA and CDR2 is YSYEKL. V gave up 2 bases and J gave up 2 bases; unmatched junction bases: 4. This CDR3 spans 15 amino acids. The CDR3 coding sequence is TGCGCCAGCAGCCAACCCTCTAGCGGGACCTACGAGCAGTACTTC. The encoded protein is CASSQPSSGTYEQYF.

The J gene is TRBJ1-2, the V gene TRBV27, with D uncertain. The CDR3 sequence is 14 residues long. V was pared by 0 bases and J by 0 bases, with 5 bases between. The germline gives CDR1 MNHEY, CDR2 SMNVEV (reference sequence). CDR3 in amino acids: CASSLSTTNYGYTF. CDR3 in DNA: TGTGCCAGCAGTTTATCGACAACTAACTATGGCTACACCTTC.

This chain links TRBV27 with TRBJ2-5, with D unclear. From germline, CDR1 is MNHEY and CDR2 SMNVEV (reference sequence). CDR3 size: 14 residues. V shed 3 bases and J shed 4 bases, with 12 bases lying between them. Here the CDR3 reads CASSFSALRETQYF. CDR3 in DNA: TGTGCCAGCAGTTTCTCAGCGCTCCGAGAGACCCAGTACTTC.

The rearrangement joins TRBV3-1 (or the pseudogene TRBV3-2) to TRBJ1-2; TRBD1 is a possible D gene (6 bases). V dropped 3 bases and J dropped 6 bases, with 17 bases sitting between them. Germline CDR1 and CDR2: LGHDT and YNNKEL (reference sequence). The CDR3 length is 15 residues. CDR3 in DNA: TGTGCCAGCAGCCACGCCGGTCAAGGGGGAAATGGCTACACCTTC. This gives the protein CASSHAGQGGNGYTF.

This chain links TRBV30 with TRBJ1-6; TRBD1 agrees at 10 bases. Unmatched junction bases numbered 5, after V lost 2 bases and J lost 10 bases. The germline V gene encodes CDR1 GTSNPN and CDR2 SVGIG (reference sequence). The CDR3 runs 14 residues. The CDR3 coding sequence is TGTGCCTGGAGTTTAGGGACAGGGGAATCACCCCTCCACTTT. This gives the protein CAWSLGTGESPLHF.

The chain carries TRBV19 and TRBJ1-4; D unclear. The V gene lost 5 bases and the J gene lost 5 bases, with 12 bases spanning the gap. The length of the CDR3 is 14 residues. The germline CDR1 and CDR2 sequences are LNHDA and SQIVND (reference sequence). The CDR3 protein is CASSSQPFNEKLFF. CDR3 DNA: TGTGCCAGTAGTTCACAGCCATTCAATGAAAAACTGTTTTTT. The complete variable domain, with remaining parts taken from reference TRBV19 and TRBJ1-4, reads DGGITQSPKYLFRKEGQNVTLSCEQNLNHDAMYWYRQDPGQGLRLIYYSQIVNDFQKGDIAEGYSVSREKKESFPLTVTSAQKNPTAFYLCASSSQPFNEKLFFGSGTQLSVL.

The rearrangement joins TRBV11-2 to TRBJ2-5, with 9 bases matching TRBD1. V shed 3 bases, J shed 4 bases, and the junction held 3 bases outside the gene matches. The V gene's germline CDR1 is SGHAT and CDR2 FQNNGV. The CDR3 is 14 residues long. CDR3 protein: CASSFGTGRETQYF. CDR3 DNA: TGTGCCAGCAGCTTTGGGACAGGGAGAGAGACCCAGTACTTC.

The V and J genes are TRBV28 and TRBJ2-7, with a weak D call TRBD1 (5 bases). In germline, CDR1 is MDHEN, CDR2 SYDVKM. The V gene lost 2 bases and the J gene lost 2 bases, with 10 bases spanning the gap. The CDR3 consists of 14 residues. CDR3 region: CASSLLTGTYEQYF. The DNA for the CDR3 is TGTGCCAGCAGTTTACTCACAGGAACCTACGAGCAGTACTTC.

The CDR3 DNA reads TGTGCCAGCAGTGAAAGACAGGGGGCCTATGGCTACACCTTC. Its protein is CASSERQGAYGYTF. V is TRBV28 and J is TRBJ1-2; 10 bases map to TRBD1. Trimming at V came to 5 bases and at J to 4 bases, leaving 4 bases not matched to a gene. The CDR3 runs 14 residues. Per germline, CDR1 MDHEN and CDR2 SYDVKM.

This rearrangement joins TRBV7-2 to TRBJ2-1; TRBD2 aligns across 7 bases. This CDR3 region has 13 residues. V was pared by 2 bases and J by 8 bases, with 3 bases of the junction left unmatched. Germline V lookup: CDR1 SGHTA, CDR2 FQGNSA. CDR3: CASSLRRGDEQFF. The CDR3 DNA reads TGTGCCAGCAGCTTACGTCGGGGGGATGAGCAGTTCTTC.

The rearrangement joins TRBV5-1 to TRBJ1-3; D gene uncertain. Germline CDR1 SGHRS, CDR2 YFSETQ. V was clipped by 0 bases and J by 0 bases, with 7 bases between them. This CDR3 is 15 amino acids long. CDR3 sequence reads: CASSLVGDSGNTIYF. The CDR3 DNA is TGCGCCAGCAGCTTGGTCGGGGACTCTGGAAACACCATATATTTT. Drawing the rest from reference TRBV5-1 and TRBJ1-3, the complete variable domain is KAGVTQTPRYLIKTRGQQVTLSCSPISGHRSVSWYQQTPGQGLQFLFEYFSETQRNKGNFPGRFSGRQFSNSRSEMNVSTLELGDSALYLCASSLVGDSGNTIYFGEGSWLTVV.

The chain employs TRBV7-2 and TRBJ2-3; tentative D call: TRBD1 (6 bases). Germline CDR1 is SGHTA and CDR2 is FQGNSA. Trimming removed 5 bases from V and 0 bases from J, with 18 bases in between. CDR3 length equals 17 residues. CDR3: CASSPRGTSFSTDTQYF. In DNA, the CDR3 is TGTGCCAGCAGCCCGAGGGGGACATCCTTCAGCACAGATACGCAGTATTTT.

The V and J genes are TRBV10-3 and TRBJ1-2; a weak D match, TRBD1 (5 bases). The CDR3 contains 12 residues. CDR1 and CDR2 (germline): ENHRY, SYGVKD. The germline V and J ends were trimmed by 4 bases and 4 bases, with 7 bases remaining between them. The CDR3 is CAISVQAYGYTF. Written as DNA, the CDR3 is TGTGCCATCAGTGTACAGGCCTATGGCTACACCTTC.

CDR3 protein: CASSYSDSHGYTF. CDR3 in DNA: TGTGCCAGCAGCTACAGTGACAGTCATGGCTACACCTTC. The rearrangement joins TRBV5-6 to TRBJ1-2, with D perhaps TRBD1 (5 bases). Trimming removed 3 bases from V and 6 bases from J, with 12 bases in between. Per germline, CDR1 SGHDT and CDR2 YYEEEE. The CDR3 spans 13 residues.

This CDR3 reads CASVPGQYSNQPQHF. CDR3 nucleotide sequence: TGTGCCAGCGTTCCGGGACAGTATAGCAATCAGCCCCAGCATTTT. The V gene is TRBV28, the J gene TRBJ1-5; TRBD1 aligns across 7 bases. This CDR3 region has 15 residues. With V trimmed by 8 bases and J by 0 bases, 7 bases remained unmatched. Germline CDR1 MDHEN, CDR2 SYDVKM.

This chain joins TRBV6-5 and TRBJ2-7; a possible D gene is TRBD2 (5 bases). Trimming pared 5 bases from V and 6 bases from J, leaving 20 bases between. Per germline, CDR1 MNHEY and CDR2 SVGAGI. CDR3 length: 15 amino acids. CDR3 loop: CASSPDAGRSSEQYV. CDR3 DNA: TGTGCCAGCAGTCCCGACGCGGGTCGTTCTTCCGAGCAGTACGTC.